The present TCR beta chain was sequenced within a study of regulatory dendritic cells for organ transplantation. A remark on this clone: The antigen is unknown.

This CDR3 contains 16 residues. Trimming removed 3 bases from V and 5 bases from J; junction bases left unmatched: 6. CDR1 and CDR2 from the germline V gene are SGHTA and FQGTGA. CFSE-labeled sorted T cells met regulatory or mature dendritic cells for more than four days. This table comes from immunoSEQ multiplex PCR, and its TCRdb copy is limited to in-frame clones, with some not included. The sample yields roughly 20,000 clones, 80% to 90% seen once. The gene calls are TRBV7-3 and TRBJ2-2, with 10 bases identical to TRBD1. The specimen sequenced was naive CD4+ T cells from blood cultured with regulatory dendritic cells. Subset reported: CD45RA+ naive T cells. The receptor was isolated from a human donor in good health. DNA for the CDR3: TGTGCCAGCAGCTTGAGCGGGACAGGGGCTACCGGGGAGCTGTTTTTT. As protein: CASSLSGTGATGELFF.